This record covers a single TCR beta chain. Other DNA sequences of this sample code for an identical CDR3. Each of the donors was a healthy adult who was HIV-negative and had not had a recent acute infection or vaccination. Every one of the donors was a Caucasian adult that lived in Nashville, Tennessee. This entry is derived from a study of shared clonotypes between healthy human individuals. Study overall: Aged between 18 and 49, the donors were a couple of women and three men.

The authors distributed each subset's genomic DNA evenly over several immunoSEQ plates. Produced via immunoSEQ multiplex PCR; TCRdb's table is partial and in-frame only. The sample lists 2 million to 2.5 million clones, 90% to 95% occurring once. CDR1 is SGHTA, CDR2 FQGNSA, per germline. The germline V and J ends were trimmed by 6 bases and 0 bases, with 12 bases remaining between them. This CDR3 is 14 amino acids long. The TCR originated in a young man in good health. Material for sequencing was naive CD4+ T cells sorted from blood. Subset denoted: CD45RA+ positively selected. The V call is TRBV7-2, the J call TRBJ2-7; possibly TRBD1 for D (6 bases). The CDR3 DNA follows: TGTGCCAGCAGTCTTGACAGGTACTCCTACGAGCAGTACTTC. Protein: CASSLDRYSYEQYF.